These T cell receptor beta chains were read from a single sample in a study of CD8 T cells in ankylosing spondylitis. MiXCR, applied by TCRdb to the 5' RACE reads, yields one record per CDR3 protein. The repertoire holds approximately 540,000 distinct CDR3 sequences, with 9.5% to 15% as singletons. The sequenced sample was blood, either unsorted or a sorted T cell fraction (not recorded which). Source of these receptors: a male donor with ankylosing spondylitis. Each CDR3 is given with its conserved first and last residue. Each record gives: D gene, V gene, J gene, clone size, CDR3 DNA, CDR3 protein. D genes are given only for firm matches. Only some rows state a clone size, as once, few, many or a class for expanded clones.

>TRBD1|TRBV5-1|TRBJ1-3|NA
TGCGCCAGCAGCGCCGGGACAGCCTCTGGAAACACCATATATTTT
CASSAGTASGNTIYF
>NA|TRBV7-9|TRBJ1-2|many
TGTGCCAGCAGCTTTGAAGGGGAGTATGGCTACACCTTC
CASSFEGEYGYTF
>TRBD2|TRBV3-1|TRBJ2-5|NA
TGTGCCAGCAGCCAAGCCGGTAGCGGGAGGGCCAAGACCCAGTACTTC
CASSQAGSGRAKTQYF
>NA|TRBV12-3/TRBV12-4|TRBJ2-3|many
TGTGCCAGCAGTTTGATTAGCCCGACGGGAGATACGCAGTATTTT
CASSLISPTGDTQYF
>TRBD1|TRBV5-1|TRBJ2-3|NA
TGCGCCAGCAGCTTCCCACAGACAGGGGGGGCAGATACGCAGTATTTT
CASSFPQTGGADTQYF
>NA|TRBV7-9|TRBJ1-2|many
TGTGCCAGCACAAGGGGAGGGATAGGGCGAGACTATGGCTACACCTTC
CASTRGGIGRDYGYTF
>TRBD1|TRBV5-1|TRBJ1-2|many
TGCGCCAGCAGCGAGGACAGGCCTTCGGGCTACACCTTC
CASSEDRPSGYTF
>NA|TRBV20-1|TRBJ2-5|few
TGCAGTGCTACCCCTGTGAGAGAGACCCAGTACTTC
CSATPVRETQYF
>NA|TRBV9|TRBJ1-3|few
TGTGCCAGCAGTTATTTTCCCTCTGGAAACACCATATATTTT
CASSYFPSGNTIYF
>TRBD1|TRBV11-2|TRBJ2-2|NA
TGTGCCAGCACACGACAGGGGGCCGCCGGGGAGCTGTTTTTT
CASTRQGAAGELFF
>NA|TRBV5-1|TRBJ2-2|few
TGCGCCAGCAGCTTGGACGGGGCCGGCACCGGGGAGCTGTTTTTT
CASSLDGAGTGELFF
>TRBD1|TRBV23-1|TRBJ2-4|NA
TGCGCCAGCCCTACCGACAGGGTGACGACCGCCAAAAACATTCAGTACTTC
CASPTDRVTTAKNIQYF
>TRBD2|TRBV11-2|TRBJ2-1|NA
TGTGCCAGCAGCTCCTTGGGAGGACTAGCGACGAATGAGCAGTTCTTC
CASSSLGGLATNEQFF
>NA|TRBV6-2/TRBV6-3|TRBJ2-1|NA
TGTGCCAGCAAATCAGTGGGAGGAACACCGGGGTCCTCTTACAATGAGCAGTTCTTC
CASKSVGGTPGSSYNEQFF
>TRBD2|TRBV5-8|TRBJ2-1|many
TGTGCCAGCAGCCCTCGAGCGGGATACAATGAGCAGTTCTTC
CASSPRAGYNEQFF
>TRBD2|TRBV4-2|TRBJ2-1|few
TGTGCCAGCAGCCAAGCACCGGGACTAGCGGGAGCGTCCTACAATGAGCAGTTCTTC
CASSQAPGLAGASYNEQFF
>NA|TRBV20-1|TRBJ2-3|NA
TGCAGTGCTAGAGATGGGGGGACAGTCATGGTCCTAACAGATACGCAGTATTTT
CSARDGGTVMVLTDTQYF
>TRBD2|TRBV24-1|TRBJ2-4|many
TGTGCCACCAGTTCAACTGGACTAGCGGGGAGCATTCAGTACTTC
CATSSTGLAGSIQYF
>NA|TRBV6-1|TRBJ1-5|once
TGTGCCAGCAGTGAACTGAACTCGTATAGCAATCAGCCCCAGCATTTT
CASSELNSYSNQPQHF
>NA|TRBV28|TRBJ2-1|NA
TGTGCCAGCAGTTTACGGGGCGCCGGTTACAATGAGCAGTTCTTC
CASSLRGAGYNEQFF
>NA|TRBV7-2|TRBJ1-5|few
TGTGCCAGCAGCCCCTGGACCGATCAGCCCCAGCATTTT
CASSPWTDQPQHF
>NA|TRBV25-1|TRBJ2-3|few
TGTGCCAGCAGTGACGCGAGGGACCCCACAGATACGCAGTATTTT
CASSDARDPTDTQYF
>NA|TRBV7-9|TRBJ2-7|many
TGTGCCAGCAGCTTCAGCACCTACGAGCAGTACTTC
CASSFSTYEQYF
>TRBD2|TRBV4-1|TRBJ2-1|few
TGCGCCAGCAGCCAAGCGGTGGTAGCGGGAAGCTCCTACAATGAGCAGTTCTTC
CASSQAVVAGSSYNEQFF
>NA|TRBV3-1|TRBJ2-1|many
TGTGCCAGCAGCCCGCCGACTAAGGTCAATGAGCAGTTCTTC
CASSPPTKVNEQFF
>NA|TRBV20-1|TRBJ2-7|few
TGCAGTGCTAGACCCTCGGAGGGAGCTAGCTCCTACGAGCAGTACTTC
CSARPSEGASSYEQYF
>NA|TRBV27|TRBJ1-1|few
TGTGCCAGCCACAAACTCGGGATACTGAACACTGAAGCTTTCTTT
CASHKLGILNTEAFF